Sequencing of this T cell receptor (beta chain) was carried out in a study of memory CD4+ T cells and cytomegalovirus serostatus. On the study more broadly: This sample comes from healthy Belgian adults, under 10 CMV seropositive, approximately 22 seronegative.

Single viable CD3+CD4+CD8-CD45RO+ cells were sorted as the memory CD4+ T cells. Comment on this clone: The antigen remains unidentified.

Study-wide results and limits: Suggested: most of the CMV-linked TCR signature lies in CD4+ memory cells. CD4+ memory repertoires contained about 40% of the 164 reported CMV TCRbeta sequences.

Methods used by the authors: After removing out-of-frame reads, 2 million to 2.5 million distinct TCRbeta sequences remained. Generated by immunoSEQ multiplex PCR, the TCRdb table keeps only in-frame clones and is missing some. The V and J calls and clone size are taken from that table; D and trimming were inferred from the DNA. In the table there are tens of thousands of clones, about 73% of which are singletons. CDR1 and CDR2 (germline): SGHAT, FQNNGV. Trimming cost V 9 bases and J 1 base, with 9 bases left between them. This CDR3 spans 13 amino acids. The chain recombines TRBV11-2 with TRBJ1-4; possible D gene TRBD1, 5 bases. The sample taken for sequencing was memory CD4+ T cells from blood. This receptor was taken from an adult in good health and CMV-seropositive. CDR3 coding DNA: TGTGCCAGTAGGGGTGTAACTAATGAAAAACTGTTTTTT. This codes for CASRGVTNEKLFF.